This T cell receptor (beta chain) stems from a study of T cell repertoires in cytomegalovirus infection. Germline loops: CDR1 MDHEN, CDR2 SYDVKM. Trimming cost V 6 bases and J 7 bases; bases outside gene matches: 12. The CDR3 runs to 15 residues. MiXCR was run by TCRdb on the reads, yielding one entry per CDR3 protein. The table shows around 300,000 distinct CDR3 sequences, with roughly a quarter occurring only once. The J gene is TRBJ2-1, the V gene TRBV28; TRBD1 aligns across 7 bases. The sequence derives from a human donor in good health (CMV status not recorded). Some clones in this sample may be carry-over from other donors' samples. The sample was PBMCs. CDR3 in DNA: TGTGCCAGCAGCTCGACTGGGGCAGGGGGAAATGAGCAGTTCTTC. The encoded protein is CASSSTGAGGNEQFF.